This T cell receptor beta chain was recovered during a study of T cell changes during pregnancy in multiple sclerosis. Trimming left V 5 bases short and J 5 bases short, with 10 bases between. The CDR3 runs 13 residues. In germline, CDR1 is MDHEN, CDR2 SYDVKM. TCRdb's table, derived via immunoSEQ multiplex PCR, lists solely in-frame clones and lacks some. The sample holds 95,000 to 100,000 clones, 80% to 95% seen once. The source material was peripheral blood, sampled in the second trimester of pregnancy. The chain is built from TRBV28 and TRBJ1-3; a possible D gene is TRBD1 (5 bases). The receptor was derived from a female donor with multiple sclerosis, enrolled in a pregnancy study. The CDR3 here is CASSPTGRNTIYF. CDR3 nucleotides: TGTGCCAGCAGTCCCACAGGAAGAAACACCATATATTTT. The variable domain in full, completed from reference TRBV28 and TRBJ1-3, reads DVKVTQSSRYLVKRTGEKVFLECVQDMDHENMFWYRQDPGLGLRLIYFSYDVKMKEKGDIPEGYSVSREKKERFSLILESASTNQTSMYLCASSPTGRNTIYFGEGSWLTVV.